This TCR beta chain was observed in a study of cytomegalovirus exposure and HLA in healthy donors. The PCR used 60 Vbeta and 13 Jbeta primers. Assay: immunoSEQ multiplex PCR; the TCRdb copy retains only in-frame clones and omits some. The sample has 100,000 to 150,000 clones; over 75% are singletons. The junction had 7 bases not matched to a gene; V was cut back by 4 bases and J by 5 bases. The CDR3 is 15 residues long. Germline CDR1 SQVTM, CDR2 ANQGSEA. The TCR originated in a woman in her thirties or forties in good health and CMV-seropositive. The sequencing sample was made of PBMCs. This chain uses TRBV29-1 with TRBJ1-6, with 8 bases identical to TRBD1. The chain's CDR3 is CSVGYGQGDNSPLHF. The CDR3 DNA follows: TGCAGCGTTGGGTATGGACAGGGAGATAATTCACCCCTCCACTTT.